Listed below are T cell receptor beta chains from one sample, sequenced in a study of blood T cell repertoires in COVID-19. TCRdb's table, derived via immunoSEQ multiplex PCR, lists solely in-frame clones and lacks some. The table shows hundreds of thousands of clones, with around 87% occurring only once. The sequencing input was PBMCs or T cells enriched from blood (not recorded which). Every receptor here comes from a woman between 18 and 29 years old with acute COVID-19. Each CDR3 is given with its conserved first and last residue.

>TRBJ2-1|TRBV19
CASSRGTSGTYNEQFF
>TRBJ2-7|TRBV6-5
CASSYAAGTRKDF
>TRBJ2-7|TRBV12-3/TRBV12-4
CASSLPGAEQYF
>TRBJ2-1|TRBV7-9
CASSPRSAYNEQFF
>TRBJ1-4|TRBV10-1
CASSEGREVSEKLFF
>TRBJ1-4|TRBV7-2
CASSSQPGLTNEKLFF
>TRBJ1-1|TRBV7-9
CASSHGTGGNTEAFF
>TRBJ2-7|TRBV3-1/TRBV3-2
CASSGAYEQYF
>TRBJ1-1|TRBV6-1
CASSLRQNEAFF
>TRBJ1-4|TRBV19
CASRAPPGATNEKLFF
>TRBJ2-5|TRBV18
CASSPLKAGVGETQYF
>TRBJ2-1|TRBV5-1
CASSLQQGLSYNEQFF
>TRBJ2-7|TRBV28
CASSFPFGGGTYEQYF
>TRBJ1-2|TRBV5-1
CASSLGTGSGYTF
>TRBJ2-1|TRBV2
CASRETSGFYNEQFF
>TRBJ1-5|TRBV27
CASSLGQSNQPQHF
>TRBJ2-3|TRBV10-2
CASRLADTDTQYF
>TRBJ2-2|TRBV21-1
CASSIWPRVSVNTGELFF
>TRBJ2-3|TRBV28
CASSLSGGTDTQYF
>TRBJ1-2|TRBV7-9
CASRDRESGYTF
>TRBJ2-7|TRBV11-1
CASSLRHSTAYEQYF
>TRBJ2-3|TRBV5-4
CASSLDLQGGDTQYF
>TRBJ2-5|TRBV18
CASSPNSLAGAQYF
>TRBJ2-7|TRBV5-4
CASSLVGLAGGEQYF
>TRBJ1-1|TRBV18
CASSRDRVQNTEAFF
>TRBJ1-5|TRBV6-5
CANRFRFNQPQHF
>TRBJ2-7|TRBV27
CASSPWTSGSSYEQYF
>TRBJ2-7|TRBV29-1
CSFRQGANEQYF
>TRBJ2-2|TRBV6-2/TRBV6-3
CASSYGGLVWAGELFF
>TRBJ1-5|TRBV19
CASTPGTSSNQPQHF
>TRBJ1-2|TRBV4-1
CASSQEGRGLRGYTF
>TRBJ2-1|TRBV24-1
CATSGSYAGAYNEQFF
>TRBJ1-5|TRBV6-5
CASSYTGYNQPQHF
>TRBJ2-7|TRBV27
CASSLALQGGSYEQYF
>TRBJ1-6|TRBV19
CASSWTGQGDSPLHF
>TRBJ2-2|TRBV24-1
CATSDVQGASGAGELFF
>TRBJ2-7|TRBV13
CASSATGTPSYEQYF
>TRBJ2-1|TRBV7-8
CASSLKRRGEFF
>TRBJ1-2|TRBV28
CASSLGNTGVGGYTF
>TRBJ2-7|TRBV27
CASSLAPSFQAGQYF
>TRBJ2-1|TRBV9
CASSTGTSGRSGDEQFF
>TRBJ1-2|TRBV28
CASRIGGTGGDGYTF
>TRBJ1-1|TRBV7-2
CASSLVAGDYPEAFF
>TRBJ2-7|TRBV27
CASRGRPDYEQYF
>TRBJ2-3|TRBV30
CAWSPGADTQYF